One sample yielded the 31 T cell receptor beta chains listed below, sequenced in a study of T cells in Graves' hyperthyroidism and ophthalmopathy. Amplification of TCR beta CDR3 regions used RNA as the template. TCR CDR3 underwent first-round RT-PCR with the HTBI primer set. TCRdb passed the multiplex PCR reads through MiXCR, listing each CDR3 protein once. The data show 550,000 to 700,000 distinct CDR3 sequences, roughly 46% seen once. The sequenced sample consisted of peripheral blood or thyroid tissue (not recorded which). These receptors all stem from an adult woman with Graves' disease, either hyperthyroidism or ophthalmopathy (not recorded which).

This sequence joins TRBV15 and TRBJ2-7, with D hard to call. Trimming removed 3 bases from V and 0 bases from J, with 6 bases in between. Germline V gives CDR1 LNHNV, CDR2 YYDKDF (reference sequence). The CDR3 runs to 13 residues. The CDR3 reads CATSSLYSYEQYF. The CDR3 bases are TGTGCCACCAGCAGCCTGTACTCCTACGAGCAGTACTTC.

The V and J genes are TRBV6-6 and TRBJ1-1; D is possibly TRBD1 (6 bases). This CDR3 contains 15 residues. Trimming removed 8 bases at V and 3 bases at J, with 19 bases between. In germline, CDR1 is MNHNY, CDR2 SVGAGI (reference sequence). The CDR3 sequence: CASSPGGSMDTEAFF. CDR3 DNA sequence: TGTGCCAGCTCACCGGGGGGCTCCATGGACACTGAAGCTTTCTTT.

This clonotype showed up many times. V is TRBV9 and J is TRBJ1-3; D remains ambiguous. Looked up from germline, CDR1 is SGDLS and CDR2 is YYNGEE. Trimming took 3 bases from V and 2 from J, leaving 9 bases between them. This CDR3 contains 14 residues. CDR3 nucleotide sequence: TGTGCCAGCAGCGGCATGGGCGCTGGAAACACCATATATTTT. Amino acid sequence: CASSGMGAGNTIYF. Complete variable domain (other parts from reference TRBV9 and TRBJ1-3): DSGVTQTPKHLITATGQRVTLRCSPRSGDLSVYWYQQSLDQGLQFLIQYYNGEERAKGNILERFSAQQFPDLHSELNLSSLELGDSALYFCASSGMGAGNTIYFGEGSWLTVV.

This clonotype has at least ten counts. The chain has TRBV5-1 and TRBJ2-7, with D tentatively TRBD2 (5 bases). Trimming removed 0 bases from V and 3 bases from J, with 10 bases in between. CDR3 length equals 14 residues. Germline V gene sequence: CDR1 SGHRS, CDR2 YFSETQ. CDR3 DNA: TGCGCCAGCAGCTTGGGATCAGCGGACTACGAGCAGTACTTC. Translation: CASSLGSADYEQYF.

This chain links TRBV11-2 with TRBJ1-2; D is possibly TRBD1 (6 bases). Germline V gene lookup returns CDR1 SGHAT and CDR2 FQNNGV. V gave up 5 bases and J gave up 3 bases, with 19 bases separating them. The CDR3 is 16 residues long. CDR3 coding DNA: TGTGCCAGCAGCCCTCTTGCAGGGGAACGACACTATGGCTACACCTTC. Protein product: CASSPLAGERHYGYTF.

The V gene is TRBV7-9, the J gene TRBJ1-2; 8 nucleotides line up with TRBD1. Germline CDR1 and CDR2: SEHNR and FQNEAQ (reference sequence). Trimming cost V 5 bases and J 6 bases; bases outside gene matches: 8. The CDR3 sequence is 14 residues long. The CDR3 bases are TGTGCCAGCAGCAATCGACAGGGGCTGAATGGCTACACCTTC. This encodes CASSNRQGLNGYTF.

This clonotype was observed at least ten times. The V call is TRBV5-8, the J call TRBJ2-5; D possibly matches TRBD1 or TRBD2 (5 bases each). Germline values: CDR1 SGHTS, CDR2 YDEGEE. This CDR3 has 14 residues. V was shortened by 6 bases and J by 5 bases, with 17 bases between the two germline ends. CDR3 DNA: TGTGCCAGCAACCCCAGGGAGAGGTCGGAGACCCAGTACTTC. This gives the protein CASNPRERSETQYF.

This clonotype was counted a few times. The CDR3 here is CASRPPATNYGYTF. CDR3 DNA sequence: TGTGCCAGCAGACCCCCGGCTACTAACTATGGCTACACCTTC. V usage is TRBV28 and J usage is TRBJ1-2; no firm D call. This CDR3 spans 14 amino acids. Germline V CDR1 and CDR2: MDHEN, SYDVKM. With 6 bases removed from V and 0 bases from J, the gap between germline ends came to 11 bases.

This clonotype was picked up a small number of times. V gene TRBV12-3 or TRBV12-4 combines with J gene TRBJ1-4, with 11 bases identical to TRBD1. J was trimmed by 4 bases and V by 4 bases; bases with no gene match: 8. The CDR3 runs 17 residues. For the CDR3, the DNA is TGTGCCAGCAGTTGGCCGGGACAGGGGGGCCTTAATGAAAAACTGTTTTTT. Amino acids: CASSWPGQGGLNEKLFF.

This clonotype has a handful of counts. The chain has TRBV10-3 and TRBJ2-7; D might be TRBD1 (5 bases). In germline, CDR1 is ENHRY, CDR2 SYGVKD. Trimming removed 4 bases at V and 5 bases at J, with 12 bases between. This CDR3 is 13 amino acids long. The CDR3, as DNA: TGTGCCATCAGTGTGGGTCAGGGCCACGAGCAGTACTTC. This gives the protein CAISVGQGHEQYF.

The CDR3 sequence is CAISGAGVSSYEQYF. CDR3 nucleotides: TGTGCCATCAGTGGGGCGGGGGTCAGCTCCTACGAGCAGTACTTC. The chain couples TRBV10-3 to TRBJ2-7; 7 nucleotides match TRBD2. The V segment lost 4 bases and the J segment 0 bases; nucleotides outside the gene matches: 6. Germline-derived CDR1 and CDR2 are ENHRY and SYGVKD. The CDR3 totals 15 residues.

This clonotype was picked up many times. The chain's CDR3 is CASSARPPYYGYTF. The DNA for the CDR3 is TGTGCCAGCAGCGCCCGACCGCCCTACTATGGCTACACCTTC. V and J are TRBV11-2 and TRBJ1-2; D unresolved. This CDR3 comprises 14 residues. Per the germline V gene, CDR1 is SGHAT and CDR2 is FQNNGV. The V gene lost 5 bases and the J gene lost 3 bases, with 13 bases spanning the gap.

To note about this clonotype: One junction end does not reproduce the germline sequence, and a read error may be involved. This chain links TRBV7-9 with TRBJ2-7; 8 bases agree with TRBD1. Germline V lookup: CDR1 SEHNR, CDR2 FQNEAQ (reference sequence). The CDR3 runs to 16 residues. CDR3 loop: CASSLWSTGDPYKQYF. The CDR3 nucleotides are TGTGCCAGCAGCTTATGGTCGACAGGGGACCCCTACAAGCAGTACTTC.

This clonotype showed up many times. The CDR3 region is CSASRQNGETQYF. In DNA, the CDR3 is TGCAGTGCTAGTAGACAGAACGGAGAGACCCAGTACTTC. The chain employs TRBV20-1 and TRBJ2-5; D perhaps matches TRBD1 (5 bases). V dropped 3 bases and J dropped 4 bases, with 12 bases sitting between them. Germline CDR1 is DFQATT and CDR2 is SNEGSKA (reference sequence). This CDR3 contains 13 residues.

At least ten counts were recorded for this clonotype. The junction shows a germline mismatch at one end, possibly a read error. V gene TRBV10-1 combines with J gene TRBJ2-7, with D tentatively TRBD2 (5 bases). Germline lookup yields CDR1 WNHNN and CDR2 SYGVQD (reference sequence). The CDR3 length is 13 residues. This CDR3 reads CASSRAGAYEQYF. The CDR3 DNA reads as TGTGCCAGCAGCCGGGCGGGCGCCTACGAGCAGTACTTC.

This clonotype occurred a few times. The DNA for the CDR3 is TGCGCCAGCAGCTTGGTCCAGGCGGAATACGAGCAGTACTTC. It is translated as CASSLVQAEYEQYF. The chain has TRBV5-1 and TRBJ2-7; D is unclear. V lost 0 bases to trimming and J lost 4 bases, with 11 bases between them. In germline, CDR1 is SGHRS, CDR2 YFSETQ. The CDR3 has 14 amino acids.

J is TRBJ2-5 and V is TRBV29-1; D is perhaps TRBD2 (6 bases). This CDR3 contains 14 residues. Germline CDR1 reads SQVTM; CDR2 reads ANQGSEA. V lost 6 bases to trimming and J lost 2 bases, with 16 bases between them. This CDR3 is CSVPGAPIQETQYF. In nucleotides, the CDR3 is TGCAGCGTCCCGGGAGCGCCCATACAAGAGACCCAGTACTTC.

This clonotype came up a few times. The J gene is TRBJ1-5, the V gene TRBV2; D ambiguous. From germline, CDR1 is SNHLY and CDR2 FYNNEI. The CDR3 totals 14 residues. The ends were cut back, 4 bases at V and 0 bases at J, with 7 bases in the middle. In nucleotides, the CDR3 is TGTGCCAGCAGTGCCGAGAATAGCAATCAGCCCCAGCATTTT. It specifies CASSAENSNQPQHF.

This clonotype occurred a few times. The chain joins TRBV15 to TRBJ2-2; TRBD1 matches at 9 bases. Germline V gene data show CDR1 as LNHNV and CDR2 as YYDKDF (reference sequence). The J segment lost 4 bases and the V segment lost 8 bases, leaving 5 bases of the junction unmatched. This CDR3 has 14 amino acids. The CDR3 sequence: CATGQGMSTGELFF. The CDR3 coding sequence is TGTGCCACCGGACAGGGGATGAGCACCGGGGAGCTGTTTTTT. Combining the CDR3 with reference TRBV15 and TRBJ2-2 gives the whole variable domain DAMVIQNPRYQVTQFGKPVTLSCSQTLNHNVMYWYQQKSSQAPKLLFHYYDKDFNNEADTPDNFQSRRPNTSFCFLDIRSPGLGDTAMYLCATGQGMSTGELFFGEGSRLTVL.

V usage is TRBV10-3 and J usage is TRBJ2-6, with D hard to call. Germline V gives CDR1 ENHRY, CDR2 SYGVKD. The CDR3 runs to 15 residues. The germline V and J ends were trimmed by 4 bases and 2 bases, with 9 bases remaining between them. In nucleotides, the CDR3 is TGTGCCATCAGTGGAGGTTTCCCTGGGGCCAACGTCCTGACTTTC. Protein sequence: CAISGGFPGANVLTF.

This clonotype came up many times. The chain has TRBV29-1 and TRBJ1-4, with D perhaps TRBD1 (6 bases). The CDR3 contains 12 residues. Germline loops: CDR1 SQVTM, CDR2 ANQGSEA. The V end was cut by 5 bases, the J end by 8 bases, with 12 bases between. The CDR3 nucleotides read TGCAGCGTTACCTCGCAGGGGGAAAAACTGTTTTTT. Translated: CSVTSQGEKLFF. The complete variable domain, with remaining parts taken from reference TRBV29-1 and TRBJ1-4, reads SAVISQKPSRDICQRGTSLTIQCQVDSQVTMMFWYRQQPGQSLTLIATANQGSEATYESGFVIDKFPISRPNLTFSTLTVSNMSPEDSSIYLCSVTSQGEKLFFGSGTQLSVL.

This clonotype was detected ten times or more. The chain recombines TRBV2 with TRBJ1-1; D unclear. The CDR3 consists of 11 residues. V was cut by 4 bases and J by 14 bases, with 14 bases left in between. Germline CDR1 reads SNHLY; CDR2 reads FYNNEI. The CDR3 loop reads CASSGAVVFFF. CDR3 nucleotide sequence: TGTGCCAGCAGTGGCGCAGTGGTATTCTTCTTT.

This clonotype has ten or more counts. The CDR3 loop is CATSVNRLNYGYTF. In nucleotides, the CDR3 is TGTGCCACCAGTGTAAACAGGCTCAACTATGGCTACACCTTC. This rearrangement joins TRBV24-1 to TRBJ1-2; D possibly corresponds to TRBD1 (5 bases). This CDR3 has 14 residues. Trimming stripped 5 bases from V and 2 bases from J, with 11 bases between. CDR1 and CDR2 from the germline V gene are KGHDR and SFDVKD.

This chain connects TRBV7-2 to TRBJ1-4, with D uncertain. Between the trimmed V and J ends, which lost 1 base and 4 bases, there was a span of 13 bases. The germline V gene encodes CDR1 SGHTA and CDR2 FQGNSA. This CDR3 spans 16 amino acids. The CDR3 coding sequence is TGTGCCAGCAGCTTAGGCAGAGGACGATATAATGAAAAACTGTTTTTT. Translation gives CASSLGRGRYNEKLFF. The full variable domain, with the rest looked up from reference TRBV7-2 and TRBJ1-4, is GAGVSQSPSNKVTEKGKDVELRCDPISGHTALYWYRQSLGQGLEFLIYFQGNSAPDKSGLPSDRFSAERTGGSVSTLTIQRTQQEDSAVYLCASSLGRGRYNEKLFFGSGTQLSVL.

The table lists this clonotype with many counts. This chain uses TRBV29-1 with TRBJ1-1, with 7 bases fitting TRBD1. This CDR3 contains 12 residues. The V segment lost 7 bases and the J segment 3 bases; nucleotides outside the gene matches: 5. CDR1 SQVTM and CDR2 ANQGSEA come from the germline V gene. The CDR3 sequence is CSGDRDDTEAFF. In nucleotides, the CDR3 is TGCAGCGGTGACAGGGATGACACTGAAGCTTTCTTT. The whole variable domain, filled in from reference TRBV29-1 and TRBJ1-1, reads SAVISQKPSRDICQRGTSLTIQCQVDSQVTMMFWYRQQPGQSLTLIATANQGSEATYESGFVIDKFPISRPNLTFSTLTVSNMSPEDSSIYLCSGDRDDTEAFFGQGTRLTVV.

With respect to this clonotype: The junction differs from germline at one of its ends, possibly a read error. V usage is TRBV7-9 and J usage is TRBJ2-7; maybe TRBD1 (5 bases). Germline V gene data show CDR1 as SEHNR and CDR2 as FQNEAQ (reference sequence). CDR3 size: 14 residues. Here the CDR3 DNA reads TGCGCCAGCATCCATCAGGGCAGGGAAAACGAGCAGTACTTC. The encoded protein is CASIHQGRENEQYF.

Ten or more counts support this clonotype. The chain combines TRBV11-2 with TRBJ2-7; 8 positions match TRBD2. Per germline, CDR1 SGHAT and CDR2 FQNNGV. V shed 4 bases, J shed 6 bases, and the junction held 11 bases outside the gene matches. The CDR3 totals 15 residues. The CDR3 coding sequence is TGTGCCAGCAGCTCTTACGGGACTAGTAGAGGCGAGCAGTACTTC. It codes for CASSSYGTSRGEQYF.

For this clonotype: The junction does not match germline at one end; this may be a read error. The chain uses TRBV10-3 and TRBJ1-4, with 9 bases matching TRBD1. CDR3 length: 14 residues. CDR1 is ENHRY, CDR2 SYGVKD, per germline. CDR3 in DNA: TGTGCCATCAGGGCCGGGACAGGGACTGAAAAACTGTCTTTT. Translating it yields CAIRAGTGTEKLSF.

At least ten counts were recorded for this clonotype. The chain combines TRBV13 with TRBJ1-6; TRBD1 agrees at 10 bases. The CDR3 runs 19 residues. V shed 5 bases and J 5 bases; nucleotides not matched to a gene: 15. Per germline, CDR1 PRHDT and CDR2 FYEKMQ (reference sequence). The CDR3 sequence: CASSARDRGFRGDNSPLHF. In nucleotides, the CDR3 is TGTGCCAGCAGCGCCCGGGACAGGGGTTTCCGGGGCGATAATTCACCCCTCCACTTT.

Concerning this clonotype itself: This clone may be a read error of a much larger clone one base away. This chain uses TRBV9 with TRBJ2-7, with no clear D. The J call may be faulty, since TRBJ2-5 better matches the DNA end. Germline V gene data show CDR1 as SGDLS and CDR2 as YYNGEE. This CDR3 has 14 amino acids. The CDR3 loop reads CASSQGFPPKTQYF. CDR3 DNA sequence: TGTGCCAGCAGCCAAGGTTTCCCGCCGAAGACCCAGTACTTC.

This clonotype was counted only a few times. The CDR3 coding sequence is TGTGCCATCAGTGAGGAGGGGACCAAAGAGACCCAGTACTTC. As protein: CAISEEGTKETQYF. The chain joins TRBV10-3 to TRBJ2-5; possibly TRBD1 or TRBD2 for D (5 bases each). The CDR3 is made up of 14 amino acids. The germline gives CDR1 ENHRY, CDR2 SYGVKD. V was clipped by 2 bases and J by 3 bases, with 10 bases between them.